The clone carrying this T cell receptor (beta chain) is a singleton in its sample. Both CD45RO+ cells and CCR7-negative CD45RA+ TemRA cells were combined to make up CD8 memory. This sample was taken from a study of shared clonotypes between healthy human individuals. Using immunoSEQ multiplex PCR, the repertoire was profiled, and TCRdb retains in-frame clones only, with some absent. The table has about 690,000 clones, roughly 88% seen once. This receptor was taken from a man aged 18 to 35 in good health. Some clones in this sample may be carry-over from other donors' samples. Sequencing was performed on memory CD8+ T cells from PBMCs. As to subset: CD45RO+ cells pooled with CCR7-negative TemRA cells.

The CDR3 nucleotides read TGTGCCAGCAGCTTAGAGGCCAGGGGGGGATCTGGAAACACCATATATTTT. Residues: CASSLEARGGSGNTIYF. The chain combines TRBV13 with TRBJ1-3, with 7 bases matching TRBD1. The germline CDR1 and CDR2 sequences are PRHDT and FYEKMQ (reference sequence). The CDR3 length is 17 residues. V dropped 1 base and J dropped 1; count of bases not matched to a gene: 7.